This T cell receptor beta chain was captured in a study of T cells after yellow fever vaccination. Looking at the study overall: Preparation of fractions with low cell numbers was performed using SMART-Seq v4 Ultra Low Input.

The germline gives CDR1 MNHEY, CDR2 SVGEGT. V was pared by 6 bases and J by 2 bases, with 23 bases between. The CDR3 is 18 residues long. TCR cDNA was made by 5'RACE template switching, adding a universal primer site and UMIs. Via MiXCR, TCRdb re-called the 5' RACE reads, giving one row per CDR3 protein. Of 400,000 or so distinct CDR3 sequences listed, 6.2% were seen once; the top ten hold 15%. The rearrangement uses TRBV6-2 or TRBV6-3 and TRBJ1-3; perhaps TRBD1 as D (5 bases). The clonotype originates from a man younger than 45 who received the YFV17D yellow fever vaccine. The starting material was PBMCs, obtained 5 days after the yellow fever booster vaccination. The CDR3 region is CASSIRDRLTVTGNTIYF. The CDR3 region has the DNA TGTGCCAGCAGCATACGGGACCGCCTGACAGTTACTGGAAACACCATATATTTT.